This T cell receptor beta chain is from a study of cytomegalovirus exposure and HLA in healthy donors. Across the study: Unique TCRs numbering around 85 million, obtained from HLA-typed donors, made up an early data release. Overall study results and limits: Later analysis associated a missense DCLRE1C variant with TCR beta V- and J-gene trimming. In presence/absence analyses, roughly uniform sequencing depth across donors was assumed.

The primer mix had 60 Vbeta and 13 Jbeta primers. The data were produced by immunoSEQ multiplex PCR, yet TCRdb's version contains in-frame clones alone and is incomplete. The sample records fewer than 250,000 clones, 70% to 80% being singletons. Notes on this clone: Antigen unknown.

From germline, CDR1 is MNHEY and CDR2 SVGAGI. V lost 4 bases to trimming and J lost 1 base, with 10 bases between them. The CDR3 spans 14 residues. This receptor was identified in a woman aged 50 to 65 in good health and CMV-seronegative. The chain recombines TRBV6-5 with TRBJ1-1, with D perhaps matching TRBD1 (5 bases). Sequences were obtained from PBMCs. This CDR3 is CASSSLGQNTEAFF. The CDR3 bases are TGTGCCAGCAGTTCCCTCGGACAGAACACTGAAGCTTTCTTT.